Each of the 17 T cell receptor beta chains below was sequenced from the same sample in a study of glioma-infiltrating T cells (TCRdb year 2016). Instrument on record: Illumina MiSeq. The iRepertoire nested amplicon-rescue multiplex PCR (arm-PCR) platform was used to amplify TCR alpha and beta CDR3 regions from RNA. TCRdb reprocessing: public reads trimmed at Q25 with fastp, clones called with MiXCR, in-frame beta chains kept. Rows are combined by CDR3 protein, so each entry shows the most common genes and DNA. For this sample there are 10,000 to 15,000 distinct CDR3 sequences; about a quarter appear just once. The top ten hold 40% to 50% of the sample. The sequenced material came from glioma tissue, nonneoplastic brain tissue, or PBMCs (not recorded which). The receptors come from a human donor with low-grade glioma or glioblastoma, undergoing nonglioma brain surgery, or in good health (not recorded which).

This clonotype was counted ten times or more. J is TRBJ1-1 and V is TRBV6-1, with unresolved D. CDR3 length: 13 residues. Trimming took off 6 bases at V and 6 bases at J, with 14 bases between the two ends. Germline V lookup: CDR1 MNHNS, CDR2 SASEGT. CDR3 sequence: CASSRPQSPEAFF. In DNA form, the CDR3 reads TGTGCCAGCAGCAGACCTCAGAGCCCTGAAGCTTTCTTT.

A note on this clonotype: This likely comes from a read error, as the CDR3 has no conserved phenylalanine or tryptophan at its end. The V call is TRBV3-1, the J call TRBJ2-2; a weak D match, TRBD1 (5 bases). V was pared by 6 bases and J by 9 bases, with 11 bases between. The CDR3 is 12 residues long. Germline CDR1 and CDR2: LGHDT and YNNKEL (reference sequence). The CDR3 region is CASSPTVRELFL. The DNA for the CDR3 is TGTGCCAGCAGTCCGACAGTCCGGGAGCTGTTTCTT.

This clonotype showed up just a few times. V is TRBV11-1 and J is TRBJ2-1; D tentatively fits TRBD1 or TRBD2 (6 bases each). Germline V lookup: CDR1 SGHAT, CDR2 FQDESV (reference sequence). The CDR3 is 18 amino acids. Trimming pared 1 base from V and 1 base from J, leaving 17 bases between. The CDR3 spells CASSLGARGGGSYNEQFF. The CDR3 bases are TGTGCCAGCAGCTTAGGAGCCCGAGGGGGAGGTTCCTACAATGAGCAGTTCTTC. Full variable domain (rest looked up from reference TRBV11-1 and TRBJ2-1): EAEVAQSPRYKITEKSQAVAFWCDPISGHATLYWYRQILGQGPELLVQFQDESVVDDSQLPKDRFSAERLKGVDSTLKIQPAELGDSAMYLCASSLGARGGGSYNEQFFGPGTRLTVL.

Comments on this clonotype: A much larger clone sits a single nucleotide away, making a read error possible. The chain uses TRBV20-1 and TRBJ2-7; 10 nucleotides agree with TRBD1. The CDR3 is 14 residues long. Trimming at V came to 1 base and at J to 5 bases, leaving 5 bases not matched to a gene. The germline V gene has CDR1 DFQATT and CDR2 SNEGSKA (reference sequence). The CDR3 bases are TGCAGTGCTAGAGTGGGACAGGGGATCCACGAGCAGTACTTC. Translation gives CSARVGQGIHEQYF.

About this clonotype itself: Sequence at one end of the junction differs from germline and may be a read error. The chain carries TRBV7-9 and TRBJ2-7; 7 bases match TRBD2. The CDR3 is 15 amino acids. Per germline, CDR1 SEHNR and CDR2 FQNEAQ (reference sequence). The CDR3 region is CASSLGLAENYDQYF. CDR3 DNA: TGTGCCAGCAGCTTAGGACTAGCAGAAAACTACGATCAGTACTTC.

This clonotype came up many times. The gene calls are TRBV6-1 and TRBJ2-2, with D perhaps matching TRBD2 (6 bases). This CDR3 is built from 17 residues. V lost 5 bases to trimming and J lost 3 bases, with 19 bases between them. CDR1 and CDR2 (germline): MNHNS, SASEGT. The chain's CDR3 is CASSPRRSGDYTGELFF. CDR3 DNA: TGTGCCAGCAGTCCCCGAAGGTCCGGGGACTACACCGGGGAGCTGTTTTTT.

The chain combines TRBV6-6 with TRBJ2-1; 9 positions match TRBD2. Germline V gene sequence: CDR1 MNHNY, CDR2 SVGAGI (reference sequence). V shed 8 bases, J shed 8 bases, and the junction held 31 bases outside the gene matches. This CDR3 has 21 amino acids. CDR3 bases: TGTGCCAGCGTGGGGGCAGGAGCAGGGTTTGTTTGGCGGGAGGGGCTCGATGAGCAGTTCTTC. Its protein is CASVGAGAGFVWREGLDEQFF.

This clonotype was detected many times. This chain joins TRBV7-9 and TRBJ2-1, with 7 bases identical to TRBD2. Germline V gives CDR1 SEHNR, CDR2 FQNEAQ (reference sequence). Trimming cost V 5 bases and J 4 bases; bases outside gene matches: 11. The CDR3 totals 16 residues. This CDR3 reads CASSREGLAEYNEQFF. The CDR3, as DNA: TGTGCCAGCAGCAGGGAAGGCCTAGCGGAGTACAATGAGCAGTTCTTC.

The CDR3 region is CARRTDGANTEAFF. The CDR3 DNA sequence: TGTGCCAGAAGGACGGACGGGGCGAACACTGAAGCTTTCTTT. The chain employs TRBV7-9 and TRBJ1-1; D possibly corresponds to TRBD1 (5 bases). This CDR3 contains 14 residues. V lost 9 bases, J lost 1 base, and 15 bases lay in between. Germline V gene lookup returns CDR1 SEHNR and CDR2 FQNEAQ (reference sequence). The full variable domain, in which reference TRBV7-9 and TRBJ1-1 provide the parts outside the CDR3, is DTGVSQNPRHKITKRGQNVTFRCDPISEHNRLYWYRQTLGQGPEFLTYFQNEAQLEKSRLLSDRFSAERPKGSFSTLEIQRTEQGDSAMYLCARRTDGANTEAFFGQGTRLTVV.

This clonotype was observed many times. This sequence joins TRBV24-1 and TRBJ1-4; 7 bases fit TRBD1. The CDR3 sequence is 14 residues long. CDR1 is KGHDR, CDR2 SFDVKD, per germline. Trimming at V came to 7 bases and at J to 6 bases, leaving 7 bases not matched to a gene. CDR3 nucleotides: TGTGCCACCAGCGCCGGGACAGCCGATGAAAAACTGTTTTTT. As protein: CATSAGTADEKLFF.

This clonotype is medium-sized (0.01 to 0.1%). The chain joins TRBV20-1 to TRBJ2-7; D is unresolved. V lost 5 bases and J lost 3, with 5 bases in between. The CDR3 contains 10 residues. Germline values: CDR1 DFQATT, CDR2 SNEGSKA (reference sequence). CDR3 DNA sequence: TGCAGTGCTGTTGGCTACGAGCAGTACTTC. Translated: CSAVGYEQYF.

This clonotype came up many times. The J gene is TRBJ2-3, the V gene TRBV6-1; D unclear. In germline, CDR1 is MNHNS, CDR2 SASEGT. Trimming removed 6 bases from V and 2 bases from J, with 12 bases in between. The CDR3 sequence is 14 residues long. CDR3 coding DNA: TGTGCCAGCAGGGCTTCGCGGAACACAGATACGCAGTATTTT. Protein: CASRASRNTDTQYF.

This clonotype was seen repeatedly, ten times or more. CDR3 protein: CASSPGRWPQETQYF. The DNA for the CDR3 is TGTGCCAGCAGTCCGGGGCGATGGCCCCAAGAGACCCAGTACTTC. V usage is TRBV7-8 and J usage is TRBJ2-5, with D possibly being TRBD1 or TRBD2 (5 bases each). Germline loops: CDR1 SGHVS, CDR2 FQNEAQ. CDR3 length: 15 amino acids. V was shortened by 6 bases and J by 1 base, with 15 bases between the two germline ends.

The rearrangement uses TRBV24-1 and TRBJ2-1; D is uncertain. The ends were cut back, 0 bases at V and 0 bases at J, with 8 bases in the middle. Per germline, CDR1 KGHDR and CDR2 SFDVKD. The CDR3 sequence is 16 residues long. CDR3 coding DNA: TGTGCCACCAGTGATTTGCGATGGGCCTCCTACAATGAGCAGTTCTTC. Translation gives CATSDLRWASYNEQFF.

This clonotype has ten or more counts. The chain employs TRBV24-1 and TRBJ2-3; possible D gene TRBD2, 5 bases. The germline gives CDR1 KGHDR, CDR2 SFDVKD. V dropped 0 bases and J dropped 3 bases, with 12 bases sitting between them. The CDR3 loop spans 16 amino acids. The chain's CDR3 is CATSDLVGASTDTQYF. The CDR3 nucleotides are TGTGCCACCAGTGATTTGGTGGGAGCGTCAACAGATACGCAGTATTTT.

The chain uses TRBV30 and TRBJ2-1; D remains unclear. Per germline, CDR1 GTSNPN and CDR2 SVGIG (reference sequence). The length of the CDR3 is 12 residues. Trimming removed 2 bases at V and 5 bases at J, with 7 bases between. This CDR3 reads CAWSRADNEQFF. CDR3 in DNA: TGTGCCTGGAGTCGGGCGGACAATGAGCAGTTCTTC.

This clonotype was seen many times. This chain uses TRBV15 with TRBJ2-5; D is uncertain. The CDR3 contains 12 residues. Trimming took 4 bases from V and 1 from J, leaving 4 bases between them. Germline loops: CDR1 LNHNV, CDR2 YYDKDF (reference sequence). CDR3 amino acids: CATSNCQETQYF. The CDR3 nucleotides read TGTGCCACCAGCAATTGCCAAGAGACCCAGTACTTC. Using reference TRBV15 and TRBJ2-5 for the parts outside the CDR3, the full variable domain is DAMVIQNPRYQVTQFGKPVTLSCSQTLNHNVMYWYQQKSSQAPKLLFHYYDKDFNNEADTPDNFQSRRPNTSFCFLDIRSPGLGDTAMYLCATSNCQETQYFGPGTRLLVL.